What follows is one T cell receptor (beta chain) and its context. Data came from immunoSEQ multiplex PCR; TCRdb stores just in-frame clones and leaves some out. The sample shows some 90,000 clones, more than 85% of them seen only once. This CDR3 region has 16 residues. The germline CDR1 and CDR2 sequences are SGHTA and FQGNSA. V gave up 5 bases and J gave up 3 bases; unmatched junction bases: 12. The sample comes from a study of control samples from healthy donors and cancer patients. The sequenced sample consisted of blood. The rearrangement links TRBV7-2 to TRBJ1-1; 7 bases map to TRBD1. The receptor was derived from a woman younger than 45 in good health. Here the CDR3 reads CASSPWTGRRDTEAFF. CDR3 DNA: TGTGCCAGCAGCCCCTGGACAGGCCGTAGGGACACTGAAGCTTTCTTT.